This T cell receptor beta chain was profiled in a study of shared T cell receptors in the human thymus. This table comes from immunoSEQ multiplex PCR, and its TCRdb copy is limited to in-frame clones, with some not included. The sample holds about 660,000 clones, around 87% seen once. J gave up 7 bases and V 6 bases, and 5 bases lay outside the gene matches. Germline V CDR1 and CDR2: MDHEN, SYDVKM. The CDR3 sequence is 14 residues long. This clone was counted once. The sample was also linked to a second study, of human thymus T cells. That report notes: Infants, healthy and Finnish, who were having corrective surgery for congenital heart defects served as donors. Thymus tissue was removed during corrective cardiac surgery. V and J genes seemed to be used with bias in thymic and blood repertoires. Related research has reported that thymic repertoires overlap highly among unrelated individuals.

The sequenced sample was thymocytes. This receptor was identified in a boy under three years old with a congenital heart defect. This chain links TRBV28 with TRBJ2-2; 10 bases line up with TRBD1. DNA for the CDR3: TGTGCCAGCAGAGACAGGGGGCCGGGCGGGGAGCTGTTTTTT. It is translated as CASRDRGPGGELFF.